What follows are 32 T cell receptor beta chains derived from one specimen sequenced in a study of blood T cell repertoires in COVID-19. Produced via immunoSEQ multiplex PCR; TCRdb's table is partial and in-frame only. The table has some 200,000 clones, 65% to 85% seen once. Material for sequencing was peripheral blood. These receptors originate from a woman in her fifties or sixties with acute or convalescent COVID-19.

CDR3 in DNA: TGTGCCAGCAGTTACTCAGGCGGGGGGCCACCATTCTTC. Translating gives CASSYSGGGPPFF. V gene TRBV6-2 or TRBV6-3 combines with J gene TRBJ2-1, with 8 positions matching TRBD2. The junction had 8 bases not matched to a gene; V was cut back by 0 bases and J by 16 bases. Germline CDR1 MNHEY, CDR2 SVGEGT. The CDR3 has 13 residues.

The sample holds one count of this clone. The V call is TRBV5-1, the J call TRBJ2-2, with 10 bases that match TRBD2. Germline V CDR1 and CDR2: SGHRS, YFSETQ. The CDR3 extends over 18 amino acids. The junction had 6 bases not matched to a gene; V was cut back by 0 bases and J by 1 base. The CDR3 loop is CASSLGLAGALNTGELFF. The CDR3 nucleotides read TGCGCCAGCAGCTTGGGGCTAGCGGGGGCTTTGAACACCGGGGAGCTGTTTTTT.

The CDR3 spells CASGSQNRQGLGYGYTF. CDR3 DNA sequence: TGTGCTAGTGGTTCCCAGAACCGACAGGGATTAGGCTATGGCTACACCTTC. The chain combines TRBV12-5 with TRBJ1-2, with 7 bases fitting TRBD1. The germline V gene has CDR1 LGHNT and CDR2 FRNRAP. The J segment lost 4 bases and the V segment lost 4 bases, leaving 15 bases of the junction unmatched. The CDR3 runs 17 residues.

This rearrangement joins TRBV5-6 to TRBJ1-1; D gene unclear. V shed 4 bases and J shed 10 bases, with 11 bases lying between them. Germline CDR1 reads SGHDT; CDR2 reads YYEEEE. The CDR3 is made up of 11 amino acids. CDR3 protein: CASSIGPGAFF. CDR3 coding DNA: TGTGCCAGCAGCATTGGGCCAGGAGCTTTCTTT.

This chain links TRBV14 with TRBJ1-5, with a weak D call TRBD1 (5 bases). Germline V gene data show CDR1 as SGHDN and CDR2 as FVKESK. The germline V and J ends were trimmed by 8 bases and 1 base, with 21 bases remaining between them. The CDR3 has 17 residues. The CDR3 DNA is TGTGCCAGCCCCCCTCGGACACAGGCGGCAAGCAATCAGCCCCAGCATTTT. This sequence encodes CASPPRTQAASNQPQHF. The full variable domain, rest sourced from reference TRBV14 and TRBJ1-5, is EAGVTQFPSHSVIEKGQTVTLRCDPISGHDNLYWYRRVMGKEIKFLLHFVKESKQDESGMPNNRFLAERTGGTYSTLKVQPAELEDSGVYFCASPPRTQAASNQPQHFGDGTRLSIL.

V usage is TRBV9 and J usage is TRBJ1-2; D uncertain. The CDR3 sequence is 15 residues long. The germline V and J ends were trimmed by 4 bases and 1 base, with 14 bases remaining between them. CDR1 and CDR2 (germline): SGDLS, YYNGEE. The CDR3, as DNA: TGTGCCAGCAGCCCAGAGACAACGATTAACTATGGCTACACCTTC. As protein: CASSPETTINYGYTF.

This clone was seen more than once but under ten times. This rearrangement joins TRBV9 to TRBJ2-1; D remains unclear. Trimming removed 3 bases from V and 7 bases from J, with 17 bases in between. This CDR3 is built from 15 residues. Germline V CDR1 and CDR2: SGDLS, YYNGEE. The DNA of the CDR3 is TGTGCCAGCAGCGATTCAGACTCTAGTTTTAATGAGCAGTTCTTC. Translation: CASSDSDSSFNEQFF. The entire variable domain, with the rest obtained from reference TRBV9 and TRBJ2-1, is as follows: DSGVTQTPKHLITATGQRVTLRCSPRSGDLSVYWYQQSLDQGLQFLIQYYNGEERAKGNILERFSAQQFPDLHSELNLSSLELGDSALYFCASSDSDSSFNEQFFGPGTRLTVL.

This chain joins TRBV19 and TRBJ2-7; 8 bases are a match to TRBD1. The junction had 3 bases not matched to a gene; V was cut back by 4 bases and J by 4 bases. Germline CDR1 is LNHDA and CDR2 is SQIVND (reference sequence). The CDR3 has 13 residues. The CDR3 nucleotides are TGTGCCAGTAGTACCCAGGGGGCATACGAGCAGTACTTC. Residues: CASSTQGAYEQYF.

This clone appeared a single time. The chain carries TRBV5-1 and TRBJ1-1; 9 bases map to TRBD1. CDR1 and CDR2 (germline): SGHRS, YFSETQ. The CDR3 consists of 13 residues. With V trimmed by 4 bases and J by 8 bases, 6 bases remained unmatched. CDR3 protein: CASSVRDRAEAFF. CDR3 coding DNA: TGCGCCAGCAGCGTCCGGGACAGGGCGGAAGCTTTCTTT. The variable domain in full, completed from reference TRBV5-1 and TRBJ1-1, reads KAGVTQTPRYLIKTRGQQVTLSCSPISGHRSVSWYQQTPGQGLQFLFEYFSETQRNKGNFPGRFSGRQFSNSRSEMNVSTLELGDSALYLCASSVRDRAEAFFGQGTRLTVV.

The V gene is TRBV6-6, the J gene TRBJ1-5; the D gene is possibly TRBD1 (5 bases). Germline V lookup: CDR1 MNHNY, CDR2 SVGAGI (reference sequence). V was trimmed by 2 bases and J by 16 bases, leaving 15 bases between them. The CDR3 length is 12 residues. Here the CDR3 DNA reads TGTGCCAGCAGTTACGCAGGGAGGGAGGTCCATTTT. It is translated as CASSYAGREVHF.

This clone was observed a handful of times. The rearrangement uses TRBV28 and TRBJ1-5; D ambiguous. Trimming took 10 bases from V and 2 from J, leaving 15 bases between them. The CDR3 consists of 14 residues. The V gene's germline CDR1 is MDHEN and CDR2 SYDVKM. The CDR3 reads CATVAPGGNQPQHF. CDR3 sequence (DNA): TGTGCCACCGTGGCCCCCGGAGGCAATCAGCCCCAGCATTTT.

This clone was seen once. This sequence joins TRBV23-1 and TRBJ1-1; D possibly corresponds to TRBD1 (6 bases). TRBV23-1 is labeled an ORF, and its function is uncertain. The CDR3 runs to 16 residues. Trimming shortened V by 6 bases and J by 0 bases, and 17 bases separated the two germline ends. The DNA of the CDR3 is TGCGCCAGCAGGAAACGGGACATAACCATGAACACTGAAGCTTTCTTT. It specifies CASRKRDITMNTEAFF.

This chain connects TRBV6-5 to TRBJ1-2; the D is unclear. This CDR3 has 14 residues. The V end lost 6 bases, the J end lost 4 bases, and 15 bases lay between the germline ends. Germline assignment: CDR1 MNHEY and CDR2 SVGAGI. In nucleotides, the CDR3 is TGTGCCAGCAGCCCCCAGGTCCCTATCTATGGCTACACCTTC. Protein sequence: CASSPQVPIYGYTF.

The rearrangement joins TRBV5-6 to TRBJ1-5, with unresolved D. Trimming cost V 5 bases and J 2 bases, with 14 bases left between them. The length of the CDR3 is 15 residues. Germline CDR1 SGHDT, CDR2 YYEEEE. The CDR3 reads CASSLGPRGNQPQHF. DNA for the CDR3: TGTGCCAGCAGTTTAGGCCCGAGGGGCAATCAGCCCCAGCATTTT.

The chain recombines TRBV2 with TRBJ1-5; D ambiguous. The CDR3 length is 15 residues. The V and J ends lost 1 base and 8 bases respectively, with 15 bases between them. Germline values: CDR1 SNHLY, CDR2 FYNNEI. The CDR3 is CASSEGGLPWEPQHF. CDR3 bases: TGTGCCAGCAGTGAAGGAGGACTTCCTTGGGAGCCCCAGCATTTT.

This clone was found once. The chain links TRBV11-2 to TRBJ1-2; no reliable D call. From germline, CDR1 is SGHAT and CDR2 FQNNGV. Trimming cost V 5 bases and J 5 bases, with 9 bases left between them. This CDR3 comprises 12 residues. The CDR3 nucleotides are TGTGCCAGCAGCCATGGAGGTTATGGCTACACCTTC. Its protein product is CASSHGGYGYTF.

V and J are TRBV7-8 and TRBJ1-1; 7 bases are shared with TRBD1. After removal of 5 bases from V and 4 bases from J, the junction contained 7 bases not matched to a gene. The germline gives CDR1 SGHVS, CDR2 FQNEAQ. This CDR3 is built from 14 residues. CDR3 DNA: TGTGCCAGCAGCCTAGACAGGGAGGGCACTGAAGCTTTCTTT. Its protein is CASSLDREGTEAFF.

The chain is built from TRBV9 and TRBJ1-1, with no clear D. The CDR3 totals 17 residues. Germline lookup yields CDR1 SGDLS and CDR2 YYNGEE. V was trimmed by 4 bases and J by 0 bases, leaving 19 bases between them. CDR3 amino acids: CASSHSTEQDMNTEAFF. CDR3 in DNA: TGTGCCAGCAGCCACAGTACTGAACAAGACATGAACACTGAAGCTTTCTTT.

The V gene is TRBV6-1, the J gene TRBJ2-7; unclear D gene. V lost 0 bases and J 5 bases, leaving 5 bases between the germline ends. This CDR3 region has 12 residues. The germline V gene has CDR1 MNHNS and CDR2 SASEGT. Here the CDR3 DNA reads TGTGCCAGCAGTGAAGCCCGGGACGAGCAGTACTTC. It translates to CASSEARDEQYF.

As regards this clone: Other DNA sequences of this sample code for an identical CDR3. The V and J genes are TRBV18 and TRBJ1-2; 9 bases map to TRBD1. CDR3 length: 14 residues. The germline CDR1 and CDR2 sequences are KGHSH and LQKENI. The V and J ends lost 2 bases and 2 bases, in that order; junction bases with no gene match: 0. CDR3 DNA: TGTGCCAGCTCACCAGGACAGGGGAACTATGGCTACACCTTC. It codes for CASSPGQGNYGYTF.

V usage is TRBV6-6 and J usage is TRBJ2-7, with a possible D match to TRBD2 (6 bases). Germline CDR1 is MNHNY and CDR2 is SVGAGI (reference sequence). The V end lost 3 bases, the J end lost 6 bases, and 12 bases lay between the germline ends. The CDR3 is 13 residues long. This CDR3 reads CASSYPQGLEQYF. In DNA form, the CDR3 reads TGTGCCAGCAGTTATCCGCAGGGACTCGAGCAGTACTTC.

The chain uses TRBV24-1 and TRBJ2-2; 12 positions agree with TRBD1. This CDR3 is built from 15 residues. Losses at the gene ends were 6 bases for V and 7 bases for J; bases not matched to a gene: 5. Germline V lookup: CDR1 KGHDR, CDR2 SFDVKD. CDR3 sequence: CATSSGTGGHGELFF. In DNA form, the CDR3 reads TGTGCCACCAGTTCCGGGACAGGGGGCCACGGGGAGCTGTTTTTT.

The chain is built from TRBV15 and TRBJ2-2, with TRBD1 matching 8 bases. The germline CDR1 and CDR2 sequences are LNHNV and YYDKDF (reference sequence). J gave up 0 bases and V 5 bases, and 2 bases lay outside the gene matches. CDR3 length equals 15 residues. The CDR3 region has the DNA TGTGCCACCAGCGGACAGGGCGCGAACACCGGGGAGCTGTTTTTT. Encoded protein: CATSGQGANTGELFF.

CDR3 residues: CASSQDLQGASVITEAFF. Here the CDR3 DNA reads TGTGCCAGCAGCCAAGATCTTCAGGGGGCCTCGGTTATCACTGAAGCTTTCTTT. The J gene is TRBJ1-1, the V gene TRBV4-2; 8 nucleotides match TRBD1. Trimming at V came to 0 bases and at J to 4 bases, leaving 13 bases not matched to a gene. The CDR3 has 18 amino acids. CDR1 and CDR2 from the germline V gene are LGHNA and YNFKEQ.

The chain carries TRBV10-3 and TRBJ2-7; 7 nucleotides line up with TRBD2. From germline, CDR1 is ENHRY and CDR2 SYGVKD. The CDR3 covers 12 residues. V trimming: 9 bases; J trimming: 5 bases; junction bases outside the gene matches: 7. The CDR3 sequence: CAITSSGHEQYF. In DNA, the CDR3 is TGTGCCATAACGAGTAGCGGGCACGAGCAGTACTTC.

The V and J genes are TRBV11-2 and TRBJ1-5, with 7 positions matching TRBD1. CDR1 and CDR2 (germline): SGHAT, FQNNGV. Germline trimming cut 1 base from V and 3 bases from J; bases unmatched to any gene: 3. CDR3 size: 15 residues. The CDR3 nucleotides read TGTGCCAGCAGCTTAGGGGGGACAGTCAATCAGCCCCAGCATTTT. Its translation: CASSLGGTVNQPQHF.

The chain is built from TRBV6-1 and TRBJ2-7, with TRBD2 matching over 8 bases. Losses at the gene ends were 6 bases for V and 4 bases for J; bases not matched to a gene: 11. There are 15 residues in the CDR3. The germline CDR1 and CDR2 sequences are MNHNS and SASEGT. The CDR3 protein is CASRSPRGGTYEQYF. CDR3 coding DNA: TGTGCCAGCAGATCCCCTCGGGGGGGCACGTACGAGCAGTACTTC.

The V and J genes are TRBV5-6 and TRBJ2-3, with TRBD1 as a possible D gene (6 bases). Germline CDR1 and CDR2: SGHDT and YYEEEE. The ends were cut back, 7 bases at V and 0 bases at J, with 12 bases in the middle. This CDR3 contains 14 residues. The CDR3 DNA follows: TGTGCCAGCCACACAGGGCCTAGCACAGATACGCAGTATTTT. Translated, it gives CASHTGPSTDTQYF.

This clone occurred once. V is TRBV19 and J is TRBJ1-4; no reliable D call. V lost 4 bases and J lost 10, with 13 bases in between. This CDR3 contains 13 residues. Looked up from germline, CDR1 is LNHDA and CDR2 is SQIVND (reference sequence). The CDR3 here is CASSTRGLGKLFF. CDR3 bases: TGTGCCAGTAGTACCCGAGGACTTGGAAAACTGTTTTTT.

The chain is built from TRBV3-1 (or the pseudogene TRBV3-2) and TRBJ1-2, with D uncertain. Germline V gene sequence: CDR1 LGHDT, CDR2 YNNKEL (reference sequence). The CDR3 spans 14 residues. Trimming shortened V by 1 base and J by 4 bases, and 10 bases separated the two germline ends. The chain's CDR3 is CASSQAGETYGYTF. The CDR3 DNA is TGTGCCAGCAGCCAAGCCGGGGAAACCTATGGCTACACCTTC.

The CDR3 spells CASSPPMFADRDTQYF. In DNA, the CDR3 is TGTGCCAGCTCACCTCCTATGTTTGCCGATCGAGATACGCAGTATTTT. V gene TRBV18 combines with J gene TRBJ2-3; no clear D gene. Germline V gives CDR1 KGHSH, CDR2 LQKENI. This CDR3 comprises 16 residues. V lost 3 bases and J lost 5, with 18 bases in between.

The gene calls are TRBV5-1 and TRBJ2-1, with 8 bases matching TRBD2. Germline-derived CDR1 and CDR2 are SGHRS and YFSETQ. The CDR3 spans 15 residues. Germline trimming cut 4 bases from V and 5 bases from J; bases unmatched to any gene: 8. The CDR3: CASSRGGTSHNEQFF. The DNA of the CDR3 is TGCGCCAGCAGCCGGGGGGGCACGTCGCACAATGAGCAGTTCTTC.